These T cell receptor beta chains were read from a single sample in a study of CD8+ T cells in alopecia areata. Data came from immunoSEQ multiplex PCR; TCRdb stores just in-frame clones and leaves some out. This sample yields some 8,000 clones, of which around three fifths are seen a single time; less than 15% belongs to the top ten. The specimen comprised skin, sampled at week 0. These receptor sequences come from a human donor with alopecia areata. Both conserved end residues are trimmed from each CDR3. Each record gives: clone size, V gene, CDR3 protein. Rows give clone size only sometimes, using once, few, many, or a class for an expanded clone.

size: -; V: TRBV7-9; CDR3: ANGGGAGNTIY
size: few; V: TRBV10-2; CDR3: ASSGVGYTGELF
size: -; V: TRBV5-1; CDR3: ASSLAPRSGANVLT
size: few; V: TRBV6-1; CDR3: ASTGTSGPNEQF
size: -; V: TRBV29-1; CDR3: SVEGVDSGANVLT
size: -; V: TRBV6-5; CDR3: ASRGGINTGELF
size: -; V: TRBV5-4; CDR3: ASSLDVYSYGYT
size: few; V: TRBV7-3; CDR3: ASSPNSGNLFSEQF
size: -; V: TRBV9; CDR3: ASSEGRGYGYT
size: -; V: TRBV2; CDR3: ASSSWRANEQF
size: -; V: TRBV6-1; CDR3: ASSKTAGGLYEQY
size: -; V: TRBV9; CDR3: ASSVGGATYEQY
size: -; V: TRBV6-1; CDR3: ASSEGTDTQY
size: few; V: TRBV5-4; CDR3: ASSLDSDRRGFVTQY
size: medium-sized; V: TRBV7-3; CDR3: ASSLKAGLALGEQF
size: -; V: TRBV18; CDR3: ASSPGGMGPEAF
size: few; V: TRBV7-2; CDR3: ASSLGDRPNYGYT
size: -; V: TRBV9; CDR3: ASSLMGLRDNEQF
size: -; V: TRBV5-5; CDR3: ASSPLGGTGGNEQF
size: once; V: TRBV30; CDR3: AWSETLANYGYT
size: -; V: TRBV23-1; CDR3: ASSRPLDSSTNEKLF
size: few; V: TRBV7-2; CDR3: ASSGLAGEETQY
size: few; V: TRBV11-1; CDR3: ASSYSRLNTEAF
size: few; V: TRBV29-1; CDR3: SVQQGTYEQY
size: once; V: TRBV7-3; CDR3: ASSLGRYTEAF
size: -; V: TRBV11-2; CDR3: ASSPGPPVASEQY
size: -; V: TRBV6-7; CDR3: ASSEGESEKLF
size: few; V: TRBV7-9; CDR3: ASSLGGTSGTRGEQF
size: -; V: TRBV5-1; CDR3: ASSLGYSGITYEQY
size: -; V: TRBV5-1; CDR3: ASTVGGTGELF